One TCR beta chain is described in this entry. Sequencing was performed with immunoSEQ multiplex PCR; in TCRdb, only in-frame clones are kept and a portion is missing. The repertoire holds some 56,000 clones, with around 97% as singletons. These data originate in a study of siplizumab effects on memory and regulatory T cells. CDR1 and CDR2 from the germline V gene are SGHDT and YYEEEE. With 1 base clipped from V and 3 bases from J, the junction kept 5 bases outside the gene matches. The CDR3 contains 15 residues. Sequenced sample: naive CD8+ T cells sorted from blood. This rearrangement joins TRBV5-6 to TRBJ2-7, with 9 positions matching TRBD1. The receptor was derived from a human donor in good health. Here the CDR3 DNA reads TGTGCCAGCAGCTTGTCCGGGACAGGGTACTACGAGCAGTACTTC. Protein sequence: CASSLSGTGYYEQYF. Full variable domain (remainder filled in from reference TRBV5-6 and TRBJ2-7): DAGVTQSPTHLIKTRGQQVTLRCSPKSGHDTVSWYQQALGQGPQFIFQYYEEEERQRGNFPDRFSGHQFPNYSSELNVNALLLGDSALYLCASSLSGTGYYEQYFGPGTRLTVT.